The 5 T cell receptor beta chains listed next were all sequenced from one sample in a study of blood T cells in healthy people across ages. With a J-beta primer mix and a sample-barcoded 5' primer, a second PCR ran about 7 to 12 cycles. MiXCR, run by TCRdb on the 5' RACE reads, gives a single entry per CDR3 protein. The sample records 1,500,000 or so distinct CDR3 sequences, roughly 43% being singletons. The sequencing input was blood. Receptor source: a woman in her late teens or twenties in good health.

The V and J genes are TRBV5-1 and TRBJ2-5, with TRBD1 as a possible D gene (6 bases). Trimming removed 4 bases at V and 3 bases at J, with 16 bases between. Germline V lookup: CDR1 SGHRS, CDR2 YFSETQ. The CDR3 is 15 amino acids. The CDR3 DNA is TGCGCCAGCAGCCCCCGCCGGACAGTCAAAGAGACCCAGTACTTC. Amino acid sequence: CASSPRRTVKETQYF.

The chain couples TRBV7-3 to TRBJ2-2; TRBD2 is a possible D gene (5 bases). V was cut by 4 bases and J by 4 bases, with 16 bases left in between. The CDR3 runs to 16 residues. The germline V gene encodes CDR1 SGHTA and CDR2 FQGTGA. In DNA, the CDR3 is TGTGCCAGCAGCTACGGCGGGTCCTCCGCCACCGGGGAGCTGTTTTTT. Translating it yields CASSYGGSSATGELFF. The whole variable domain, filled in from reference TRBV7-3 and TRBJ2-2, reads GAGVSQTPSNKVTEKGKYVELRCDPISGHTALYWYRQSLGQGPEFLIYFQGTGAADDSGLPNDRFFAVRPEGSVSTLKIQRTERGDSAVYLCASSYGGSSATGELFFGEGSRLTVL.

The sample holds a few counts of this clonotype. This chain links TRBV10-3 with TRBJ2-2; 9 bases agree with TRBD2. Trimming removed 3 bases from V and 0 bases from J; junction bases left unmatched: 5. This CDR3 spans 17 amino acids. Germline-derived CDR1 and CDR2 are ENHRY and SYGVKD. The CDR3 spells CAISDQRLAANTGELFF. In DNA, the CDR3 is TGTGCCATCAGTGACCAGCGACTAGCGGCGAACACCGGGGAGCTGTTTTTT.

This clonotype was seen many times. This chain uses TRBV7-9 with TRBJ1-1; D is unclear. V lost 6 bases and J lost 2, with 10 bases in between. The germline gives CDR1 SEHNR, CDR2 FQNEAQ (reference sequence). The CDR3 length is 13 residues. This CDR3 reads CASSREANTEAFF. CDR3 coding DNA: TGTGCCAGCAGTCGGGAAGCTAACACTGAAGCTTTCTTT.

This clonotype was observed a handful of times. The chain joins TRBV7-2 to TRBJ2-4; TRBD1 or TRBD2 may be the D gene (5 bases each). The ends were cut back, 4 bases at V and 10 bases at J, with 14 bases in the middle. CDR3 length equals 13 residues. The germline CDR1 and CDR2 sequences are SGHTA and FQGNSA. CDR3 sequence: CASSSRAQGIQYF. The CDR3 bases are TGTGCCAGCAGCTCGAGGGCTCAGGGAATTCAGTACTTC.